This TCR beta chain was captured by sequencing in a study of regulatory T cells in long-lasting Graves disease. Study outcomes and limitations: Persistent disease preferred TRBV28, TRBJ1-2 and TRBJ2-5; new disease, TRBV20-1 and TRBJ2-1.

Note on this clonotype: Antigen specificity is unknown.

This sample's time point: newly diagnosed GD, antithyroid drugs for less than 3 months. Researchers made the TCR library from RNA that was extracted from PBMCs. iRepertoire HTBI primers and Arm-PCR of CDR3 regions built TCR beta libraries. TCRdb used MiXCR to reprocess the multiplex PCR reads, holding one entry per CDR3 protein. The sample records hundreds of thousands of distinct CDR3 sequences, 15% to 20% being singletons. Germline CDR1 reads DFQATT; CDR2 reads SNEGSKA (reference sequence). V was clipped by 5 bases and J by 0 bases, with 15 bases between them. The CDR3 extends over 15 amino acids. These data also featured in a second study, about T cells in Graves' hyperthyroidism and ophthalmopathy. That investigation notes: A lack of ophthalmopathy progression within 18 months defined stable Graves' hyperthyroidism.

The input for sequencing was peripheral blood mononuclear cells (PBMCs), taken at new diagnosis, from a patient treated with antithyroid drugs. This rearrangement joins TRBV20-1 to TRBJ2-3; D not certain. The source is a woman aged 25-40 years with Graves disease. The CDR3 nucleotides are TGCAGTGCTCCGAATCCATCTCTTAGCACAGATACGCAGTATTTT. Translated: CSAPNPSLSTDTQYF.